Presented here are 22 T cell receptor beta chains from one specimen sequenced in a study of ipilimumab plus nivolumab after autologous stem cell transplantation. The data were produced by immunoSEQ multiplex PCR, yet TCRdb's version contains in-frame clones alone and is incomplete. Among tens of thousands of clones listed, over 80% were seen once. The sample in question was PBMCs, obtained in a trial of ipilimumab plus nivolumab as post-transplant consolidation. The receptor set was obtained from a male donor with diffuse large B-cell lymphoma.

The chain has TRBV5-1 and TRBJ2-5; 8 bases map to TRBD1. J lost 1 base, V lost 2 bases, and 4 bases had no gene match. In germline, CDR1 is SGHRS, CDR2 YFSETQ. The CDR3 is 15 amino acids. CDR3 sequence reads: CASSFRQGLQETQYF. The CDR3 nucleotides read TGCGCCAGCAGCTTCCGACAGGGGCTCCAAGAGACCCAGTACTTC.

The V call is TRBV6-1, the J call TRBJ1-3, with D possibly being TRBD1 (6 bases). The germline V gene has CDR1 MNHNS and CDR2 SASEGT. The CDR3 runs to 15 residues. V was clipped by 1 base and J by 0 bases, with 7 bases between them. In nucleotides, the CDR3 is TGTGCCAGCAGTGAAGGGACAGTCTCTGGAAACACCATATATTTT. It translates to CASSEGTVSGNTIYF.

This clone has a handful of counts. This chain links TRBV4-1 with TRBJ2-4; 12 bases match TRBD2. The CDR3 extends over 18 amino acids. Trimming cost V 2 bases and J 3 bases; bases outside gene matches: 8. In germline, CDR1 is MGHRA, CDR2 YSYEKL. CDR3 coding DNA: TGCGCCAGCAGCCAAACACTAGCGGGGGGACTGGGCAAAAACATTCAGTACTTC. Amino acids: CASSQTLAGGLGKNIQYF.

The CDR3 loop reads CASRSNLLAGGTFF. In DNA, the CDR3 is TGTGCCAGCAGGTCGAATCTACTAGCGGGGGGGACGTTCTTC. The chain uses TRBV6-5 and TRBJ2-1; 13 nucleotides agree with TRBD2. Germline loops: CDR1 MNHEY, CDR2 SVGAGI. CDR3 length: 14 amino acids. V trimming: 6 bases; J trimming: 15 bases; junction bases outside the gene matches: 11.

The chain couples TRBV27 to TRBJ2-7; D unresolved. Germline V gene sequence: CDR1 MNHEY, CDR2 SMNVEV (reference sequence). The CDR3 has 15 amino acids. The V and J ends lost 6 bases and 2 bases respectively, with 17 bases between them. CDR3 sequence (DNA): TGTGCCAGCAGCCTTCAGGCTTTCTCCGCCTACGAGCAGTACTTC. Translating it yields CASSLQAFSAYEQYF.

This sequence joins TRBV2 and TRBJ1-2; 9 bases agree with TRBD1. Germline V CDR1 and CDR2: SNHLY, FYNNEI. The CDR3 sequence is 14 residues long. V shed 7 bases and J 4 bases; nucleotides not matched to a gene: 7. CDR3 sequence (DNA): TGTGCCAGCACTTGGACAGGGGTGGGCTATGGCTACACCTTC. Its protein product is CASTWTGVGYGYTF.

The J gene is TRBJ2-1, the V gene TRBV5-6, with D maybe TRBD2 (6 bases). Deletions cut 1 base from V and 8 bases from J, with 10 bases between. In germline, CDR1 is SGHDT, CDR2 YYEEEE. The CDR3 extends over 13 amino acids. CDR3 region: CASSLRGLDEQFF. The CDR3 nucleotides read TGTGCCAGCAGCTTGCGGGGACTCGATGAGCAGTTCTTC.

To note about this clone: An end of the junction does not agree with germline; a read error may underlie this. The chain carries TRBV27 and TRBJ1-2; 11 positions agree with TRBD1. Germline lookup yields CDR1 MNHEY and CDR2 SMNVEV (reference sequence). The CDR3 loop spans 17 amino acids. The chain's CDR3 is CAGSLRTGGGSNYGYTF. The CDR3 bases are TGTGCCGGCAGTTTACGGACAGGGGGCGGCTCTAACTATGGCTACACCTTC.

J is TRBJ1-2 and V is TRBV5-1; D is perhaps TRBD1 (5 bases). V shed 4 bases and J shed 6 bases, with 19 bases lying between them. Germline V lookup: CDR1 SGHRS, CDR2 YFSETQ. This CDR3 spans 15 amino acids. CDR3 sequence (DNA): TGCGCCAGCAGCCAACATGCCCAGGGTGTCGATGGCTACACCTTC. As protein: CASSQHAQGVDGYTF.

This chain connects TRBV6-1 to TRBJ2-1; weak D call: TRBD1 (6 bases). Germline lookup yields CDR1 MNHNS and CDR2 SASEGT. V lost 8 bases and J 1 base, leaving 12 bases between the germline ends. CDR3 size: 14 residues. The CDR3 loop is CASHSQGSYNEQFF. CDR3 nucleotide sequence: TGTGCCAGCCATTCTCAGGGGTCCTACAATGAGCAGTTCTTC.

The CDR3 nucleotides are TGTGCCAGCAGTGTACGGTCGGGTGAGCAGTTCTTC. Translated: CASSVRSGEQFF. V and J are TRBV2 and TRBJ2-1; D not resolved. V lost 4 bases to trimming and J lost 9 bases, with 10 bases between them. The CDR3 totals 12 residues. CDR1 SNHLY and CDR2 FYNNEI come from the germline V gene. The complete variable domain, with remaining parts taken from reference TRBV2 and TRBJ2-1, reads EPEVTQTPSHQVTQMGQEVILRCVPISNHLYFYWYRQILGQKVEFLVSFYNNEISEKSEIFDDQFSVERPDGSNFTLKIRSTKLEDSAMYFCASSVRSGEQFFGPGTRLTVL.

The chain couples TRBV7-6 to TRBJ2-2; D possibly corresponds to TRBD1 (6 bases). CDR3 length equals 16 residues. Germline CDR1 is SGHVS and CDR2 is FNYEAQ. Deletions cut 1 base from V and 3 bases from J, with 12 bases between. CDR3 protein: CASSLGQAHYTGELFF. Written as DNA, the CDR3 is TGTGCCAGCAGCTTAGGACAGGCCCATTACACCGGGGAGCTGTTTTTT.

This clone appeared a few times. The V call is TRBV12-5, the J call TRBJ1-5, with no clear D. The V and J ends lost 5 bases and 3 bases respectively, with 5 bases between them. CDR3 size: 12 residues. Germline V gene sequence: CDR1 LGHNT, CDR2 FRNRAP. CDR3 DNA sequence: TGTGCTAGTGGTGTGGACAATCAGCCCCAGCATTTT. Encoded protein: CASGVDNQPQHF.

V is TRBV4-1 and J is TRBJ1-3; D remains ambiguous. The V end lost 1 base, the J end lost 4 bases, and 20 bases lay between the germline ends. The length of the CDR3 is 18 residues. Looked up from germline, CDR1 is MGHRA and CDR2 is YSYEKL. The CDR3 reads CASSQGTLGIGSGNTIYF. DNA for the CDR3: TGCGCCAGCAGCCAAGGAACCTTAGGGATAGGTTCGGGAAACACCATATATTTT.

This chain connects TRBV27 to TRBJ1-5; no firm D call. Per the germline V gene, CDR1 is MNHEY and CDR2 is SMNVEV (reference sequence). Trimming cost V 6 bases and J 5 bases, with 11 bases left between them. This CDR3 has 13 residues. The CDR3 sequence: CASSTREYQPQHF. The CDR3 nucleotides are TGTGCCAGCAGCACCAGAGAGTATCAGCCCCAGCATTTT.

The chain uses TRBV7-9 and TRBJ2-3; 7 bases line up with TRBD1. The trim removed 2 bases at V and 6 bases at J, leaving 8 bases unmatched. The CDR3 sequence is 15 residues long. Germline-derived CDR1 and CDR2 are SEHNR and FQNEAQ (reference sequence). The CDR3 reads CASSLYRQGGDTQYF. Written as DNA, the CDR3 is TGTGCCAGCAGCTTATACAGACAGGGTGGGGATACGCAGTATTTT. Supplemented by reference TRBV7-9 and TRBJ2-3, the full variable domain reads DTGVSQNPRHKITKRGQNVTFRCDPISEHNRLYWYRQTLGQGPEFLTYFQNEAQLEKSRLLSDRFSAERPKGSFSTLEIQRTEQGDSAMYLCASSLYRQGGDTQYFGPGTRLTVL.

V and J are TRBV5-1 and TRBJ1-6; no clear D gene. The V gene's germline CDR1 is SGHRS and CDR2 YFSETQ. V was pared by 0 bases and J by 7 bases, with 11 bases between. The CDR3 is 15 amino acids. The chain's CDR3 is CASSLGELGNSPLHF. In DNA form, the CDR3 reads TGCGCCAGCAGCTTGGGAGAACTAGGGAATTCACCCCTCCACTTT.

This rearrangement joins TRBV7-2 to TRBJ2-1; 9 bases align to TRBD2. V dropped 5 bases and J dropped 7; count of bases not matched to a gene: 9. CDR1 and CDR2 (germline): SGHTA, FQGNSA. The CDR3 loop spans 15 amino acids. CDR3 in DNA: TGTGCCAGCAGCGCGTCGAGACTAGCGGAGAATGAGCAGTTCTTC. Protein sequence: CASSASRLAENEQFF.

This clone showed up just a few times. The V and J genes are TRBV2 and TRBJ1-6; tentatively, D is TRBD1 (5 bases). Looked up from germline, CDR1 is SNHLY and CDR2 is FYNNEI. V was cut by 7 bases and J by 7 bases, with 20 bases left in between. This CDR3 has 16 residues. CDR3 sequence reads: CASNFAGTVPNSPLHF. CDR3 DNA: TGTGCCAGCAATTTCGCCGGGACGGTGCCCAATTCACCCCTCCACTTT.

This clone was observed a single time. In DNA, the CDR3 is TGTGCCAGCAGTTTATTAGGACGGAGTATTTCACCCCTCCACTTT. This encodes CASSLLGRSISPLHF. The chain employs TRBV27 and TRBJ1-6; D not certain. The CDR3 covers 15 residues. Germline V lookup: CDR1 MNHEY, CDR2 SMNVEV (reference sequence). Trimming removed 1 base at V and 9 bases at J, with 13 bases between.

This clone has a single count. The rearrangement uses TRBV7-2 and TRBJ1-1, with D uncertain. Germline V gene lookup returns CDR1 SGHTA and CDR2 FQGNSA. The CDR3 runs to 18 residues. The ends were cut back, 3 bases at V and 0 bases at J, with 20 bases in the middle. The CDR3 spells CASSLSSPNSLMNTEAFF. DNA of the CDR3: TGTGCCAGCAGCTTGTCTAGCCCTAACTCCCTCATGAACACTGAAGCTTTCTTT.

The rearrangement uses TRBV9 and TRBJ2-1, with a weak D call TRBD2 (5 bases). This CDR3 contains 17 residues. V lost 4 bases, J lost 2 bases, and 19 bases lay in between. The germline V gene encodes CDR1 SGDLS and CDR2 YYNGEE. The CDR3 region has the DNA TGTGCCAGCAGCCCTAGTTTAGTGCAGCGGACCTACAATGAGCAGTTCTTC. Translating it yields CASSPSLVQRTYNEQFF.